This entry lists 23 T cell receptor beta chains sequenced from one sample in a study of T cell responses to AZD1222 COVID-19 vaccine (dated by TCRdb to about 2021). The time point label corresponds to: about 28 days (+/-7) after the second vaccine dose. The library was built by means of the immunoSEQ multiplex PCR assay. In its TCRdb copy, this immuneACCESS table keeps in-frame sequences only and misses some clones. Where compared with another copy, unresolved V genes explain less than half of these, and the others have no known cause. The sample profile shows fewer than 200,000 clones; around 89% of them were found once. The ten top clones hold 4% to 5.5% of the sample. The sample was peripheral blood, taken 28 days after the second AZD1222 dose. These TCRs come from an adult who received the AZD1222 COVID-19 vaccine.

As DNA, the CDR3 is TGCGCCAGCAGCTTCCGACAGGGAAGTTCCTACGAGCAGTACTTC. Amino acids: CASSFRQGSSYEQYF. V is TRBV5-1 and J is TRBJ2-7; 7 bases map to TRBD1. The CDR3 contains 15 residues. Germline V CDR1 and CDR2: SGHRS, YFSETQ. Germline trimming cut 2 bases from V and 1 base from J; bases unmatched to any gene: 6.

This clone was seen a single time. The chain combines TRBV4-3 with TRBJ1-2; no firm D call. Germline CDR1 LGHNA, CDR2 YSLEER. Trimming shortened V by 3 bases and J by 1 base, and 15 bases separated the two germline ends. CDR3 length equals 16 residues. The CDR3 loop reads CASSQDYTSLNYGYTF. The CDR3 bases are TGCGCCAGCAGCCAGGACTACACCTCCCTTAACTATGGCTACACCTTC.

The CDR3 DNA reads TGTGCCAGCAGCCTCGGACAGGGTGGTCAGCCCCAGCATTTT. This gives the protein CASSLGQGGQPQHF. The rearrangement joins TRBV9 to TRBJ1-5, with 8 bases that match TRBD1. This CDR3 contains 14 residues. J lost 6 bases, V lost 4 bases, and 6 bases had no gene match. Per the germline V gene, CDR1 is SGDLS and CDR2 is YYNGEE. Complete variable domain (other parts from reference TRBV9 and TRBJ1-5): DSGVTQTPKHLITATGQRVTLRCSPRSGDLSVYWYQQSLDQGLQFLIQYYNGEERAKGNILERFSAQQFPDLHSELNLSSLELGDSALYFCASSLGQGGQPQHFGDGTRLSIL.

This clone was recorded only once. The chain's CDR3 is CASRQGNEQFF. The DNA of the CDR3 is TGTGCCAGTAGACAGGGCAATGAGCAGTTCTTC. The chain carries TRBV19 and TRBJ2-1, with D possibly being TRBD1 (6 bases). The germline V gene has CDR1 LNHDA and CDR2 SQIVND (reference sequence). The CDR3 loop spans 11 amino acids. V lost 6 bases, J lost 6 bases, and 6 bases lay in between.

In nucleotides, the CDR3 is TGTGCCACTAGGGGCGGGGGACAGGTCAATCAGCCCCAGCATTTT. This translates into CATRGGGQVNQPQHF. The genes are TRBV19 and TRBJ1-5, with 8 positions matching TRBD1. V shed 10 bases, J shed 3 bases, and the junction held 11 bases outside the gene matches. Germline CDR1 reads LNHDA; CDR2 reads SQIVND (reference sequence). The CDR3 has 15 amino acids.

This chain links TRBV7-9 with TRBJ1-2, with D possibly TRBD1 on 6 matching bases. In germline, CDR1 is SEHNR, CDR2 FQNEAQ (reference sequence). CDR3 length equals 12 residues. The CDR3 bases are TGTGCTTCCTGGGGGCTTCACCGTGGCTACACCTTC. Its protein is CASWGLHRGYTF.

This chain uses TRBV13 with TRBJ2-7; 8 nucleotides align to TRBD1. The CDR3 is 17 amino acids. Germline CDR1 PRHDT, CDR2 FYEKMQ (reference sequence). With 5 bases clipped from V and 5 bases from J, the junction kept 17 bases outside the gene matches. The CDR3 reads CASSPPLGAGGQDEQYF. The CDR3 DNA sequence: TGTGCCAGCAGCCCCCCTTTGGGGGCAGGGGGCCAGGACGAGCAGTACTTC.

The chain is built from TRBV6-5 and TRBJ1-1; D possibly corresponds to TRBD1 (6 bases). Trimming pared 4 bases from V and 0 bases from J, leaving 9 bases between. The CDR3 is 14 amino acids. CDR1 and CDR2 (germline): MNHEY, SVGAGI. The CDR3 coding sequence is TGTGCCAGCAGTTCCAGGGGCTTGAACACTGAAGCTTTCTTT. Amino acid sequence: CASSSRGLNTEAFF.

The chain uses TRBV27 and TRBJ1-1, with unresolved D. Germline CDR1 is MNHEY and CDR2 is SMNVEV (reference sequence). Trimming shortened V by 8 bases and J by 5 bases, and 15 bases separated the two germline ends. This CDR3 is 13 amino acids long. The CDR3 nucleotides read TGTGCCAGCGAGAAACCCGGGCGGACTGAAGCTTTCTTT. This translates into CASEKPGRTEAFF.

This sequence joins TRBV28 and TRBJ1-3; D gene uncertain. The CDR3 consists of 16 residues. Deletions cut 2 bases from V and 0 bases from J, with 11 bases between. In germline, CDR1 is MDHEN, CDR2 SYDVKM. The CDR3 spells CASSLDTTISGNTIYF. The CDR3 DNA is TGTGCCAGCAGTTTAGACACAACAATCTCTGGAAACACCATATATTTT.

The chain recombines TRBV19 with TRBJ2-1, with D perhaps TRBD2 (5 bases). The V gene's germline CDR1 is LNHDA and CDR2 SQIVND (reference sequence). The length of the CDR3 is 13 residues. V lost 10 bases and J 8 bases, leaving 18 bases between the germline ends. The CDR3 nucleotides read TGTGCCACTGGCTCCCGACTAAGGGATGAGCAGTTCTTC. It yields the protein CATGSRLRDEQFF.

This chain connects TRBV5-4 to TRBJ2-3; either TRBD1 or TRBD2 may fit D (5 bases each). V dropped 3 bases and J dropped 2 bases, with 13 bases sitting between them. The CDR3 sequence is 15 residues long. Germline loops: CDR1 SGHNT, CDR2 YYREEE (reference sequence). The CDR3 DNA is TGTGCCAGCAGCTCATCCGGGACGCCCACAGATACGCAGTATTTT. This gives the protein CASSSSGTPTDTQYF.

V and J are TRBV9 and TRBJ2-3; 7 bases are a match to TRBD1. The V segment lost 2 bases and the J segment 2 bases; nucleotides outside the gene matches: 11. The length of the CDR3 is 17 residues. Germline CDR1 is SGDLS and CDR2 is YYNGEE. The DNA of the CDR3 is TGTGCCAGCAGCGTTAAGACCGGGACAGCCTTCACAGATACGCAGTATTTT. It is translated as CASSVKTGTAFTDTQYF.

This rearrangement joins TRBV7-2 to TRBJ1-6, with a tentative D call TRBD1 (5 bases). Germline loops: CDR1 SGHTA, CDR2 FQGNSA. V gave up 2 bases and J gave up 8 bases, with 13 bases separating them. CDR3 length: 15 residues. The CDR3 region is CASSLPWQGDSPLHF. CDR3 DNA sequence: TGTGCCAGCAGCTTACCGTGGCAGGGTGATTCACCCCTCCACTTT.

This sequence joins TRBV6-5 and TRBJ1-1, with D possibly matching TRBD1 (5 bases). Trimming took off 0 bases at V and 4 bases at J, with 6 bases between the two ends. This CDR3 is built from 13 residues. Germline V gene data show CDR1 as MNHEY and CDR2 as SVGAGI. CDR3 nucleotides: TGTGCCAGCAGTTACTCGGGGGGCACTGAAGCTTTCTTT. Amino acid sequence: CASSYSGGTEAFF.

The chain carries TRBV7-9 and TRBJ1-6; D might be TRBD1 (6 bases). The ends were cut back, 5 bases at V and 7 bases at J, with 15 bases in the middle. Germline lookup yields CDR1 SEHNR and CDR2 FQNEAQ (reference sequence). There are 15 residues in the CDR3. The CDR3 protein is CASSPRDNENSPLHF. The CDR3 DNA follows: TGTGCCAGCAGCCCCAGGGACAATGAGAATTCACCCCTCCACTTT.

The chain joins TRBV4-3 to TRBJ2-6; D remains ambiguous. V lost 0 bases and J 0 bases, leaving 9 bases between the germline ends. There are 17 residues in the CDR3. The germline gives CDR1 LGHNA, CDR2 YSLEER. CDR3 nucleotides: TGCGCCAGCAGCCAAGAAATCGTGAGCTCTGGGGCCAACGTCCTGACTTTC. It specifies CASSQEIVSSGANVLTF.

The chain recombines TRBV12-5 with TRBJ1-5; D unresolved. In germline, CDR1 is LGHNT, CDR2 FRNRAP. This CDR3 region has 12 residues. Trimming removed 8 bases at V and 4 bases at J, with 9 bases between. The CDR3 DNA reads TGTGCTAGTTTGTCTCAGAATCAGCCCCAGCATTTT. Translating it yields CASLSQNQPQHF. The whole variable domain, remainder taken from reference TRBV12-5 and TRBJ1-5, is DARVTQTPRHKVTEMGQEVTMRCQPILGHNTVFWYRQTMMQGLELLAYFRNRAPLDDSGMPKDRFSAEMPDATLATLKIQPSEPRDSAVYFCASLSQNQPQHFGDGTRLSIL.

The genes are TRBV3-1 (or the pseudogene TRBV3-2) and TRBJ1-1, with D possibly being TRBD1 (6 bases). The V gene's germline CDR1 is LGHDT and CDR2 YNNKEL (reference sequence). The CDR3 contains 14 residues. The V and J ends lost 7 bases and 5 bases respectively, with 17 bases between them. The CDR3 here is CASTWGTLGTEAFF. CDR3 coding DNA: TGTGCCAGCACCTGGGGGACACTGGGAACTGAAGCTTTCTTT.

V usage is TRBV5-4 and J usage is TRBJ2-5, with TRBD2 matching 15 bases. Looked up from germline, CDR1 is SGHNT and CDR2 is YYREEE (reference sequence). V shed 3 bases and J 5 bases; nucleotides not matched to a gene: 5. The CDR3 has 16 residues. In DNA, the CDR3 is TGTGCCAGCAGCTCCGGACTAGCGGGGGGGCTGGAGACCCAGTACTTC. This codes for CASSSGLAGGLETQYF.

The rearrangement links TRBV11-3 to TRBJ2-7; TRBD2 is a possible D gene (5 bases). This CDR3 is 12 amino acids long. V dropped 2 bases and J dropped 4 bases, with 6 bases sitting between them. CDR1 and CDR2 (germline): SGHNT, YENEEA. The DNA for the CDR3 is TGTGCCAGCAGCTTACCGGGGTACGAGCAGTACTTC. Amino acids: CASSLPGYEQYF. The full variable domain, completed using reference TRBV11-3 and TRBJ2-7, is EAGVVQSPRYKIIEKKQPVAFWCNPISGHNTLYWYLQNLGQGPELLIRYENEEAVDDSQLPKDRFSAERLKGVDSTLKIQPAELGDSAVYLCASSLPGYEQYFGPGTRLTVT.

DNA for the CDR3: TGTGCCTGGAGTGTACGTAGGACTAGCGGGGTCACCGGGGAGCTGTTTTTT. Its translation is CAWSVRRTSGVTGELFF. The chain carries TRBV30 and TRBJ2-2; TRBD2 matches 12 bases. The ends lost 0 bases at V and 4 bases at J; junction bases unmatched: 6. The V gene's germline CDR1 is GTSNPN and CDR2 SVGIG (reference sequence). The CDR3 contains 17 residues. Using reference TRBV30 and TRBJ2-2 for the parts outside the CDR3, the full variable domain is SQTIHQWPATLVQPVGSPLSLECTVEGTSNPNLYWYRQAAGRGLQLLFYSVGIGQISSEVPQNLSASRPQDRQFILSSKKLLLSDSGFYLCAWSVRRTSGVTGELFFGEGSRLTVL.

This chain links TRBV5-4 with TRBJ2-2; 7 nucleotides line up with TRBD2. Germline CDR1 reads SGHNT; CDR2 reads YYREEE (reference sequence). The CDR3 runs 15 residues. V lost 2 bases, J lost 4 bases, and 5 bases stayed unmatched. The CDR3 DNA reads as TGTGCCAGCAGCTTCGGGGGGTTTGGCACCGGGGAGCTGTTTTTT. Its protein product is CASSFGGFGTGELFF.